Listed below are T cell receptor beta chains from one sample, sequenced in a study of CD8 T cells in ankylosing spondylitis. One entry per CDR3 protein results from TCRdb running MiXCR on the 5' RACE reads. Of approximately 24,000 distinct CDR3 sequences in the sample, approximately 12% were seen once. The sample was blood. These receptors all come from a male donor with ankylosing spondylitis or in good health (not recorded which). CDR3s leave out the opening cysteine and the closing phenylalanine or tryptophan. Fields, in order: J gene, V gene, CDR3 protein.

j_call: TRBJ2-5; v_call: TRBV7-2; cdr3_aa: ASSLRAGGQETQY
j_call: TRBJ1-4; v_call: TRBV20-1; cdr3_aa: SASSRPLGEKLF
j_call: TRBJ1-1; v_call: TRBV12-3/TRBV12-4; cdr3_aa: ASSLAGQNTEAF
j_call: TRBJ2-7; v_call: TRBV29-1; cdr3_aa: SGGPGSYEQY
j_call: TRBJ2-2; v_call: TRBV12-3/TRBV12-4; cdr3_aa: ASSRQGVKTGELF
j_call: TRBJ2-3; v_call: TRBV20-1; cdr3_aa: SRSITDTQY
j_call: TRBJ2-2; v_call: TRBV12-3/TRBV12-4; cdr3_aa: ASSWPGPGELF
j_call: TRBJ2-5; v_call: TRBV5-1; cdr3_aa: ASSPEPQETQY
j_call: TRBJ2-3; v_call: TRBV20-1; cdr3_aa: SARGAVAGTLTDTQY
j_call: TRBJ2-2; v_call: TRBV12-3/TRBV12-4; cdr3_aa: ASSLRRGGTGELF
j_call: TRBJ2-2; v_call: TRBV30; cdr3_aa: ACIGTGRNAGELF
j_call: TRBJ2-3; v_call: TRBV6-6; cdr3_aa: ASSVGTSTDTQY
j_call: TRBJ2-5; v_call: TRBV6-5; cdr3_aa: ASSLGQSGETQY
j_call: TRBJ1-5; v_call: TRBV28; cdr3_aa: ASSLIGSLGSQH
j_call: TRBJ2-1; v_call: TRBV7-9; cdr3_aa: ASTRLGGPGSNEQF
j_call: TRBJ2-2; v_call: TRBV7-3; cdr3_aa: ASSLRRTGELF
j_call: TRBJ2-1; v_call: TRBV14; cdr3_aa: ASSQGIGGSPKNEQF
j_call: TRBJ2-3; v_call: TRBV3-1; cdr3_aa: ASSQDWRDTQY
j_call: TRBJ2-1; v_call: TRBV20-1; cdr3_aa: SARVGTSGSNEQF
j_call: TRBJ2-3; v_call: TRBV5-1; cdr3_aa: ASSSISTDTQY
j_call: TRBJ2-1; v_call: TRBV12-3/TRBV12-4; cdr3_aa: ASTSMAPEQF
j_call: TRBJ2-2; v_call: TRBV6-2/TRBV6-3; cdr3_aa: ASSQREPLELF
j_call: TRBJ1-1; v_call: TRBV9; cdr3_aa: ASSPRGFTEAF
j_call: TRBJ2-2; v_call: TRBV12-3/TRBV12-4; cdr3_aa: ASSLGAVDTGELF
j_call: TRBJ2-2; v_call: TRBV10-3; cdr3_aa: AISEKGSSGRITGELF
j_call: TRBJ2-1; v_call: TRBV28; cdr3_aa: ASGLLLTGREQF
j_call: TRBJ2-1; v_call: TRBV20-1; cdr3_aa: SATIAGGQF
j_call: TRBJ2-1; v_call: TRBV9; cdr3_aa: ASSPQDRVYGEQF
j_call: TRBJ2-2; v_call: TRBV6-5; cdr3_aa: ASSLDTNTGELF
j_call: TRBJ2-5; v_call: TRBV12-5; cdr3_aa: ASGPGTTEETQY
j_call: TRBJ2-7; v_call: TRBV7-2; cdr3_aa: ASSSSGTAAYEQY
j_call: TRBJ2-1; v_call: TRBV5-5; cdr3_aa: ASSGTGEAYNEQF
j_call: TRBJ2-2; v_call: TRBV5-1; cdr3_aa: ASSLDGDLGTGELF
j_call: TRBJ2-1; v_call: TRBV7-9; cdr3_aa: ASSLLSWKKDNEQF
j_call: TRBJ1-1; v_call: TRBV12-3/TRBV12-4; cdr3_aa: ASSLTGANTEAF
j_call: TRBJ1-1; v_call: TRBV11-2; cdr3_aa: ASSNQGVRAF
j_call: TRBJ2-7; v_call: TRBV7-2; cdr3_aa: ASSPGLAVYEQY
j_call: TRBJ1-4; v_call: TRBV20-1; cdr3_aa: SARDGRVMDSSNEKLF
j_call: TRBJ2-1; v_call: TRBV7-3; cdr3_aa: ASSGSGASYNEQF
j_call: TRBJ2-1; v_call: TRBV21-1; cdr3_aa: ASSMPGLAVNEQF
j_call: TRBJ1-2; v_call: TRBV12-3/TRBV12-4; cdr3_aa: ASSLMVVTNYGYT
j_call: TRBJ1-5; v_call: TRBV20-1; cdr3_aa: SASWEGNQPQH
j_call: TRBJ1-4; v_call: TRBV29-1; cdr3_aa: SVARANEKLF
j_call: TRBJ1-1; v_call: TRBV5-6; cdr3_aa: ASSQRTRINTEAF